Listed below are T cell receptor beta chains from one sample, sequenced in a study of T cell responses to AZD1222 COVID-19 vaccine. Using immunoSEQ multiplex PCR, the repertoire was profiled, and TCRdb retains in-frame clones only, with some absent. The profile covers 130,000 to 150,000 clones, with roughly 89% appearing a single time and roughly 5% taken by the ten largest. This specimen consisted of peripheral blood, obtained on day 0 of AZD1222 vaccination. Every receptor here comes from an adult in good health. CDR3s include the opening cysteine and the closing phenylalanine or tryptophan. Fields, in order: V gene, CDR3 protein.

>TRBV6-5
CASSYSSSGMGREQYF
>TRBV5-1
CASSSRGQNSYEQYF
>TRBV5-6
CASSLGGSRLAGDPGTQYF
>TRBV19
CASSIVSPGEQYF
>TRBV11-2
CASSTRGGGRVGTDTQYF
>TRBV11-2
CASSLDQTDTQYF
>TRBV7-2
CASSYTGAGELFF
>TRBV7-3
CASSRGRYNSPLHF
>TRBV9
CASSVEDFETQYF
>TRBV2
CASSEETQYF
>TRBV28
CASTLGGTTNEQFF
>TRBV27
CASRDAGGTAYEQYF
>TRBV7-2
CASSSYSYNEQFF
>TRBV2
CASSEDPQGHPTNEKLFF
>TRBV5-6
CASSLVATNEKLFF
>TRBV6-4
CASSDSKVWDQPQHF
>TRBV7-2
CASSLIRIADQETQYF
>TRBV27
CASTWGTGYEQYF
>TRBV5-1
CASSFKGATGELFF
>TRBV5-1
CASGANWGNEQFF
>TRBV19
CASSSPQAQHF
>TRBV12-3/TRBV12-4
CASSLPGELFF
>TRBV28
CASSSTGRTFYF
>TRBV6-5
CASIAPNQPQHF
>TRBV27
CASRGLIEEQFF
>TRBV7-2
CASSLKARGDQETQYF
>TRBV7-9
CAARDSGETQYF
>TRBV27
CASSLLEGEGTGELFF
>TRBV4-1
CASSGGGYEQYF
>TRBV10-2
CATLHSQPQHF
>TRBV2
CASSGDRAVHQPQHF
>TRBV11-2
CASSPPGTGSLEQYF
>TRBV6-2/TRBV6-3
CASSSLSGETQYF
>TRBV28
CASSPRAGRAFTGELFF
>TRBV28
CASRDRGRGRLFF
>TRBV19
CASTRGLSSGDTQYF
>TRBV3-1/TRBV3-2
CASSQGGLAAETQYF
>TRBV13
CASSPPGAGETQYF
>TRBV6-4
CASSLLAGGADTQYF
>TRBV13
CASSSRDKQQETQYF
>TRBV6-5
CASSSGYTEAFF
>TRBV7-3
CASSPDNPNEQFF